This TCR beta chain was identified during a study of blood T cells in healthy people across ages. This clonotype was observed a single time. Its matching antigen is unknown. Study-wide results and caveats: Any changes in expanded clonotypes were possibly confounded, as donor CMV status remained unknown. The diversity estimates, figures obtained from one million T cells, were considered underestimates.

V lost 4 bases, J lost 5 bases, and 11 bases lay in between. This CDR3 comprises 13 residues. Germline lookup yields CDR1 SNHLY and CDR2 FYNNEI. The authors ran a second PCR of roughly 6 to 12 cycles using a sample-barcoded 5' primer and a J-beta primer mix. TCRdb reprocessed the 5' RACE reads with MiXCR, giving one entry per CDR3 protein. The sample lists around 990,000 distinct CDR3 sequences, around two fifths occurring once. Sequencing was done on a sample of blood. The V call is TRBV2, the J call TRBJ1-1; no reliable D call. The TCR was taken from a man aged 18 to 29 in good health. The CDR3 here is CASSGRRDTEAFF. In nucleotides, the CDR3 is TGTGCCAGCAGTGGACGGAGGGATACTGAAGCTTTCTTT.